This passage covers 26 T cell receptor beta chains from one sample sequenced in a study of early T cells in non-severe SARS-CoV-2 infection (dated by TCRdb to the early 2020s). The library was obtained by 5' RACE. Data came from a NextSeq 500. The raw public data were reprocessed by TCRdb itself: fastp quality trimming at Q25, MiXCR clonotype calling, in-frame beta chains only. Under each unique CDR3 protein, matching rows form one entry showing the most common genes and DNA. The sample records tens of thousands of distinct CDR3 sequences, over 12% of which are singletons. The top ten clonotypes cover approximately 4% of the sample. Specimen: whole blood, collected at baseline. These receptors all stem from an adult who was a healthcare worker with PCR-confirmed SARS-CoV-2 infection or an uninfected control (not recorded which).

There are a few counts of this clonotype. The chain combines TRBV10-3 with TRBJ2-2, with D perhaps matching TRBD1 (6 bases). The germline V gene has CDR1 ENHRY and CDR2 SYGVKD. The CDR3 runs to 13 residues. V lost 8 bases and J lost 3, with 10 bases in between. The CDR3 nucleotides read TGTGCCATCCCGACAGGAGACACCGGGGAGCTGTTTTTT. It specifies CAIPTGDTGELFF.

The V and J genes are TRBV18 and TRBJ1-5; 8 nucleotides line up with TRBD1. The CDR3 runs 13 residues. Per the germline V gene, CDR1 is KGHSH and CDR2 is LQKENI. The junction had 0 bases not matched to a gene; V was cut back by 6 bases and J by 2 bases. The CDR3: CASSGQGNQPQHF. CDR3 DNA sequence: TGTGCCAGCTCGGGACAGGGCAATCAGCCCCAGCATTTT.

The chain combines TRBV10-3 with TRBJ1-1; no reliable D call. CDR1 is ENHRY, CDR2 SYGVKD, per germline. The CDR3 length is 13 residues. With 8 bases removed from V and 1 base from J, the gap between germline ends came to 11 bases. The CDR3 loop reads CAISGLTNTEAFF. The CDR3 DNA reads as TGTGCCATCTCTGGGCTGACGAACACTGAAGCTTTCTTT.

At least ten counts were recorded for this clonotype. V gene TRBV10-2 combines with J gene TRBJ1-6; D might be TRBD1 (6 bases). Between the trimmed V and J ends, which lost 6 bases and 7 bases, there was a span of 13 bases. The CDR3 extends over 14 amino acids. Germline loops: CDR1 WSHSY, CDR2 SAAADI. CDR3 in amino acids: CASSRDTSNSPLHF. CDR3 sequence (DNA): TGCGCCAGCAGCCGGGACACCTCAAATTCACCCCTCCACTTT.

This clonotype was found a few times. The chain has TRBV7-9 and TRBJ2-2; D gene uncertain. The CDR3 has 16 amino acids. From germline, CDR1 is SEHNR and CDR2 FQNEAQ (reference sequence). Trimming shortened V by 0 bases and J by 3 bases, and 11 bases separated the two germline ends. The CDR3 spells CASSLARTAYTGELFF. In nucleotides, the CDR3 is TGTGCCAGCAGCTTAGCGCGAACAGCTTACACCGGGGAGCTGTTTTTT.

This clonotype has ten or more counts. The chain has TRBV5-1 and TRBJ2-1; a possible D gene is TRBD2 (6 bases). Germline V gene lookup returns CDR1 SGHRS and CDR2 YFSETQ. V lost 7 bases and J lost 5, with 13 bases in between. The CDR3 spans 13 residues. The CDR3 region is CASRLGFDNEQFF. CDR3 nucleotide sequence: TGCGCCAGCCGACTAGGGTTCGACAATGAGCAGTTCTTC.

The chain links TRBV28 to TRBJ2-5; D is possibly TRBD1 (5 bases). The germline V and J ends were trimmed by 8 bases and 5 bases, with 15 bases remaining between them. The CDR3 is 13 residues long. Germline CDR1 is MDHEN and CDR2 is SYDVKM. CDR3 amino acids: CASEAGILETQYF. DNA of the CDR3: TGTGCCAGCGAAGCAGGGATTTTGGAGACCCAGTACTTC.

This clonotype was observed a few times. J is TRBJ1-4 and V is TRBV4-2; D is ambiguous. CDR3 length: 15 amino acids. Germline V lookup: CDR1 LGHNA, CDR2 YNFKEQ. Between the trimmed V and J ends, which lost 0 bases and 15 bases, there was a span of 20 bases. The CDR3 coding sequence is TGTGCCAGCAGCCAAGAAGGGTACCAGCCTCGGGCTGTGTTTTTT. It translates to CASSQEGYQPRAVFF.

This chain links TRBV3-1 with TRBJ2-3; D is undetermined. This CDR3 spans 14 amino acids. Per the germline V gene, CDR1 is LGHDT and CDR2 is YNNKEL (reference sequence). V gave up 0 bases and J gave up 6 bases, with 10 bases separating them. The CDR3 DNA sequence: TGTGCCAGCAGCCAAGATAGCTGGTCGGATACGCAGTATTTT. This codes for CASSQDSWSDTQYF.

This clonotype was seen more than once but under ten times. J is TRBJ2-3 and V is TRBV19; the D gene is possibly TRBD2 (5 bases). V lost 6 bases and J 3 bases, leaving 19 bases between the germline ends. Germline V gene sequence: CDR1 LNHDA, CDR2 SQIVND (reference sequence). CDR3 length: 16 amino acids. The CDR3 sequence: CASRRRIDYVTDTQYF. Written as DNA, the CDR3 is TGTGCCAGTAGACGAAGAATCGACTATGTAACAGATACGCAGTATTTT. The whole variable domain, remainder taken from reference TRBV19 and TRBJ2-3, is DGGITQSPKYLFRKEGQNVTLSCEQNLNHDAMYWYRQDPGQGLRLIYYSQIVNDFQKGDIAEGYSVSREKKESFPLTVTSAQKNPTAFYLCASRRRIDYVTDTQYFGPGTRLTVL.

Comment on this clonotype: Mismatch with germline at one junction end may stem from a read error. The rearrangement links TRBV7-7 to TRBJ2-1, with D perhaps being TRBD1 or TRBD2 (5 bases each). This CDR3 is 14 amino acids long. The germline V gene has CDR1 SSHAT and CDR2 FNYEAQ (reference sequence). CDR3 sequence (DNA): TGTGCTAGCAGCCCGACTGGGGGAAGCAATGAGCAGTTCTTC. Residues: CASSPTGGSNEQFF.

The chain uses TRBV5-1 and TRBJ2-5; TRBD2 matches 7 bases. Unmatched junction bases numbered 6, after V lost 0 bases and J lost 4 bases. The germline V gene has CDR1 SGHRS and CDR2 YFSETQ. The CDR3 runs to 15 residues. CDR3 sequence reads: CASSLAGTTGETQYF. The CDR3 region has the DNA TGCGCCAGCAGCTTGGCGGGGACTACCGGAGAGACCCAGTACTTC.

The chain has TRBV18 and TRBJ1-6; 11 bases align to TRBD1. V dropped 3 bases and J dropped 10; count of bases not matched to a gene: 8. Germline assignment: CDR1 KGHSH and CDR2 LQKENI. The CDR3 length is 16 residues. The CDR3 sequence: CASSPRTGGSQSPLHF. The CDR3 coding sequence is TGTGCCAGCTCACCCCGGACAGGGGGCTCCCAGTCACCCCTCCACTTT.

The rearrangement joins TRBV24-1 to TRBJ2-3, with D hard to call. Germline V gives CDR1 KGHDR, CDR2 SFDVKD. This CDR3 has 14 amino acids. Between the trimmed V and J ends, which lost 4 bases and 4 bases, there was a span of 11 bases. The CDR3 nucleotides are TGTGCCACCAGTGAGGAAGGTGATTCAGATACGCAGTATTTT. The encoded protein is CATSEEGDSDTQYF.

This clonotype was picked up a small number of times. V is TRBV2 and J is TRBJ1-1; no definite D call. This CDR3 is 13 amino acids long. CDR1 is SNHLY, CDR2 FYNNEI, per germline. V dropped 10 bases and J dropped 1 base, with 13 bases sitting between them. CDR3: CATSLQENTEAFF. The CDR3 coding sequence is TGTGCCACCTCACTTCAAGAGAACACTGAAGCTTTCTTT.

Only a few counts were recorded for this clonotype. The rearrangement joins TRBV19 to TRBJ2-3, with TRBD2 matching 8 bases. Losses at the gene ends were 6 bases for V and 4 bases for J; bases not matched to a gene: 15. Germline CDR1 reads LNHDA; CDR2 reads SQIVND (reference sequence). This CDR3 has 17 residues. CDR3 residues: CASSGGASPATSDTQYF. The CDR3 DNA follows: TGTGCCAGTAGCGGGGGGGCAAGCCCTGCTACTTCAGATACGCAGTATTTT.

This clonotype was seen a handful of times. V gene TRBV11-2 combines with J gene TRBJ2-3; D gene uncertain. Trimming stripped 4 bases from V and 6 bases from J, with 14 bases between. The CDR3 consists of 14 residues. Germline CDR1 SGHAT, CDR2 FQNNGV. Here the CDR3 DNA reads TGTGCCAGCAGCTCCAGATCCTTGGGGGATACGCAGTATTTT. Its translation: CASSSRSLGDTQYF. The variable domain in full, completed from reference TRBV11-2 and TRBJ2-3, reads EAGVAQSPRYKIIEKRQSVAFWCNPISGHATLYWYQQILGQGPKLLIQFQNNGVVDDSQLPKDRFSAERLKGVDSTLKIQPAKLEDSAVYLCASSSRSLGDTQYFGPGTRLTVL.

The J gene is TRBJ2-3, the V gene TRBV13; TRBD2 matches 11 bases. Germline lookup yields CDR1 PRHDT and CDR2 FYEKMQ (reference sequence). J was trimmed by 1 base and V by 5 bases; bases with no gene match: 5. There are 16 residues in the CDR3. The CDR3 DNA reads TGTGCCAGCAGCACGCTGACTAGCGGGGGCACAGATACGCAGTATTTT. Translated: CASSTLTSGGTDTQYF.

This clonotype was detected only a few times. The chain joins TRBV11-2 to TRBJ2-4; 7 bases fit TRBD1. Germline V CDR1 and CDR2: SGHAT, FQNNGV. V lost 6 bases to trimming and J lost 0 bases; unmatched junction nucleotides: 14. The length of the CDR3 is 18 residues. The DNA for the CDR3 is TGTGCCAGCAGACCTGCAACAGGGGCCCCTATAGCCAAAAACATTCAGTACTTC. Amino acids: CASRPATGAPIAKNIQYF.

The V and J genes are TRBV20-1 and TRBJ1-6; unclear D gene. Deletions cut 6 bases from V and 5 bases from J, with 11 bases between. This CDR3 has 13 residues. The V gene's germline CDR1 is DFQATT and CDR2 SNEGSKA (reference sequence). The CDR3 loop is CSARHTNNSPLHF. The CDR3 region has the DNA TGCAGTGCACGACATACCAATAATTCACCCCTCCACTTT.

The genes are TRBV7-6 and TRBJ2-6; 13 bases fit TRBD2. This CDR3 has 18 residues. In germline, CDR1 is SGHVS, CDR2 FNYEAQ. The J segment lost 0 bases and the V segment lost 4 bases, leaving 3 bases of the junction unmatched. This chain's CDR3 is CASSSGTSGISGANVLTF. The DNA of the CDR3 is TGTGCCAGCAGCTCAGGGACTAGCGGGATCTCTGGGGCCAACGTCCTGACTTTC.

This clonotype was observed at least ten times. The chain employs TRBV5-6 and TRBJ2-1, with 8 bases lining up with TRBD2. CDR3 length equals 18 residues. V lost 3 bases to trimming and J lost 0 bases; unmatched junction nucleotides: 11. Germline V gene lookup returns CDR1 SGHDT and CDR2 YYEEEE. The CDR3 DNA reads TGTGCCAGCAGCTCGGGAGGGGCTAGCCCGAGCTCCTACAATGAGCAGTTCTTC. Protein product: CASSSGGASPSSYNEQFF.

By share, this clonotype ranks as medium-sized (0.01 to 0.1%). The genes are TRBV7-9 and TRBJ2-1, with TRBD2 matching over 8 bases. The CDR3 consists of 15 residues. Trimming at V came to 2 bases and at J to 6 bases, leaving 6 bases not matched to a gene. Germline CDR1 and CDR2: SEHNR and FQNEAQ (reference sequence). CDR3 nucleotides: TGTGCCAGCAGCTTACTAGCGGGCCAGGTCAATGAGCAGTTCTTC. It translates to CASSLLAGQVNEQFF.

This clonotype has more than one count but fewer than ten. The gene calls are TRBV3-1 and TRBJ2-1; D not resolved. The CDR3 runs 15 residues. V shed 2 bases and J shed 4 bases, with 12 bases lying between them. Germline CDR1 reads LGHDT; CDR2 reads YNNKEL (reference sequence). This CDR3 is CASSQRAHTYNEQFF. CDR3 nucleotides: TGTGCCAGCAGCCAACGGGCTCATACGTACAATGAGCAGTTCTTC.

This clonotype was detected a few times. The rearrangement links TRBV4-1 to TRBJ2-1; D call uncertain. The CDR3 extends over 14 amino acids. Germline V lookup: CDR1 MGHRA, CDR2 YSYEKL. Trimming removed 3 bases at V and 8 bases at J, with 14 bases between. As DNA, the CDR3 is TGCGCCAGCAGCCAGCGCCGTCTGGCGGATGAGCAGTTCTTC. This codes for CASSQRRLADEQFF.

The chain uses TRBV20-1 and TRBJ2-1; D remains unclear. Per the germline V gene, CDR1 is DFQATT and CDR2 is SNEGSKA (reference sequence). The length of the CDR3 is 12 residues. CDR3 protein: CSQTKNYNEQFF. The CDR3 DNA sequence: TGCAGCCAGACGAAAAACTACAATGAGCAGTTCTTC.